Below are 27 T cell receptor beta chains sequenced from a single sample in a study of T cell responses to AZD1222 COVID-19 vaccine. Sequenced by immunoSEQ multiplex PCR; TCRdb stores in-frame clones only, minus some. Of 110,000 to 150,000 clones in the sample, roughly 88% are singletons; the top ten hold roughly 2%. This sample comprised peripheral blood, obtained 28 days after the second AZD1222 dose. All receptors derive from an adult who received the AZD1222 COVID-19 vaccine.

This chain links TRBV2 with TRBJ2-7; TRBD1 aligns across 8 bases. The length of the CDR3 is 15 residues. CDR1 is SNHLY, CDR2 FYNNEI, per germline. V lost 1 base to trimming and J lost 1 base; unmatched junction nucleotides: 3. The chain's CDR3 is CASSEGWTGSYEQYF. The CDR3 region has the DNA TGTGCCAGCAGTGAAGGGTGGACAGGGTCCTACGAGCAGTACTTC.

V usage is TRBV7-9 and J usage is TRBJ1-1; TRBD1 is a possible D gene (5 bases). The CDR3 consists of 15 residues. V was trimmed by 1 base and J by 4 bases, leaving 13 bases between them. The germline gives CDR1 SEHNR, CDR2 FQNEAQ (reference sequence). The CDR3 protein is CASSLGGARGTEAFF. The CDR3, as DNA: TGTGCCAGCAGCTTAGGAGGGGCTCGGGGCACTGAAGCTTTCTTT.

The chain employs TRBV29-1 and TRBJ1-1; maybe TRBD1 (6 bases). Trimming removed 6 bases from V and 1 base from J, with 15 bases in between. Germline V lookup: CDR1 SQVTM, CDR2 ANQGSEA. This CDR3 contains 14 residues. The CDR3 sequence is CSVYPGHKNTEAFF. The CDR3 coding sequence is TGCAGCGTGTACCCGGGACACAAGAACACTGAAGCTTTCTTT.

The CDR3 DNA reads TGTGCCAGCAGCTTAGGCACAGGGGTTTATGGCTACACCTTC. Translating gives CASSLGTGVYGYTF. The rearrangement uses TRBV5-6 and TRBJ1-2; 7 nucleotides line up with TRBD1. Germline trimming cut 2 bases from V and 5 bases from J; bases unmatched to any gene: 6. CDR3 length: 14 amino acids. Germline V CDR1 and CDR2: SGHDT, YYEEEE.

CDR3 nucleotides: TGTGCCAGCAGTGTTTTAGGTGGCGGGGAGACCGCTTCACCCCTCCACTTT. Translation: CASSVLGGGETASPLHF. V usage is TRBV25-1 and J usage is TRBJ1-6; no clear D gene. V was clipped by 4 bases and J by 9 bases, with 22 bases between them. The germline V gene has CDR1 MGHDK and CDR2 SYGVNS. This CDR3 has 17 residues.

V and J are TRBV5-5 and TRBJ1-1; D gene unclear. V was trimmed by 2 bases and J by 3 bases, leaving 8 bases between them. The CDR3 totals 13 residues. In germline, CDR1 is SGHKS, CDR2 YYEKEE (reference sequence). The CDR3 DNA sequence: TGTGCCAGCAGCTTTTTGGAGGACACTGAAGCTTTCTTT. Protein product: CASSFLEDTEAFF.

This chain uses TRBV5-5 with TRBJ2-3; D is uncertain. The germline gives CDR1 SGHKS, CDR2 YYEKEE (reference sequence). Trimming took 0 bases from V and 0 from J, leaving 11 bases between them. CDR3 length: 16 residues. CDR3 region: CASSLVGNPSTDTQYF. The CDR3 DNA sequence: TGTGCCAGCAGCTTGGTGGGGAATCCTAGCACAGATACGCAGTATTTT. Supplemented by reference TRBV5-5 and TRBJ2-3, the full variable domain reads DAGVTQSPTHLIKTRGQQVTLRCSPISGHKSVSWYQQVLGQGPQFIFQYYEKEERGRGNFPDRFSARQFPNYSSELNVNALLLGDSALYLCASSLVGNPSTDTQYFGPGTRLTVL.

J is TRBJ2-2 and V is TRBV2; 9 positions match TRBD1. There are 15 residues in the CDR3. The junction had 8 bases not matched to a gene; V was cut back by 6 bases and J by 6 bases. The V gene's germline CDR1 is SNHLY and CDR2 FYNNEI. The CDR3 sequence: CASRQTGGSAGELFF. The CDR3 bases are TGTGCCAGCAGACAGACAGGGGGTAGTGCCGGGGAGCTGTTTTTT.

This clone appeared a single time. J is TRBJ1-1 and V is TRBV6-6; D call uncertain. Germline V gene data show CDR1 as MNHNY and CDR2 as SVGAGI (reference sequence). This CDR3 is 13 amino acids long. V lost 0 bases and J 6 bases, leaving 8 bases between the germline ends. The CDR3 nucleotides read TGTGCCAGCAGTTACTCCGGTGGGGCTGAAGCTTTCTTT. This translates into CASSYSGGAEAFF.

This clone appeared once. J is TRBJ1-4 and V is TRBV18; D remains unclear. The germline V gene encodes CDR1 KGHSH and CDR2 LQKENI. V lost 0 bases and J 3 bases, leaving 5 bases between the germline ends. The CDR3 spans 14 residues. The CDR3 loop reads CASSPPGSNEKLFF. The CDR3 bases are TGTGCCAGCTCACCACCCGGGTCTAATGAAAAACTGTTTTTT. Combining the CDR3 with reference TRBV18 and TRBJ1-4 gives the whole variable domain NAGVMQNPRHLVRRRGQEARLRCSPMKGHSHVYWYRQLPEEGLKFMVYLQKENIIDESGMPKERFSAEFPKEGPSILRIQQVVRGDSAAYFCASSPPGSNEKLFFGSGTQLSVL.

V usage is TRBV7-6 and J usage is TRBJ2-1, with TRBD2 identical over 8 bases. With V trimmed by 1 base and J by 7 bases, 12 bases remained unmatched. This CDR3 comprises 17 residues. Germline V lookup: CDR1 SGHVS, CDR2 FNYEAQ. The CDR3 DNA sequence: TGTGCCAGCAGCTTAGTTAGCGGGATGAAACCCTTGAATGAGCAGTTCTTC. Translating it yields CASSLVSGMKPLNEQFF.

This chain connects TRBV19 to TRBJ2-1; TRBD2 matches 10 bases. This CDR3 spans 14 amino acids. V lost 7 bases, J lost 7 bases, and 7 bases stayed unmatched. Germline V CDR1 and CDR2: LNHDA, SQIVND (reference sequence). This CDR3 reads CASKVQRGGNEQFF. Here the CDR3 DNA reads TGTGCCAGTAAGGTACAGCGGGGGGGGAATGAGCAGTTCTTC.

The chain joins TRBV19 to TRBJ2-2, with D possibly matching TRBD2 (5 bases). Germline V gives CDR1 LNHDA, CDR2 SQIVND (reference sequence). V was cut by 3 bases and J by 0 bases, with 8 bases left in between. The length of the CDR3 is 15 residues. The CDR3 loop reads CASSIIAPNTGELFF. The DNA of the CDR3 is TGTGCCAGTAGTATTATAGCGCCGAACACCGGGGAGCTGTTTTTT.

This chain uses TRBV7-9 with TRBJ1-2, with D possibly TRBD1 on 5 matching bases. The CDR3 loop spans 14 amino acids. V lost 6 bases and J lost 6, with 17 bases in between. Looked up from germline, CDR1 is SEHNR and CDR2 is FQNEAQ (reference sequence). CDR3 region: CASSPSRDRDGYTF. In DNA form, the CDR3 reads TGTGCCAGCAGTCCCTCGCGGGACCGGGATGGCTACACCTTC.

This clone was recorded once. The V call is TRBV15, the J call TRBJ2-7; TRBD1 might be the D (6 bases). The CDR3 extends over 14 amino acids. Germline V lookup: CDR1 LNHNV, CDR2 YYDKDF (reference sequence). The germline V and J ends were trimmed by 1 base and 5 bases, with 12 bases remaining between them. The CDR3 DNA is TGTGCCACCAGCAGAGTTCAGGGGTCCCACGAGCAGTACTTC. Protein sequence: CATSRVQGSHEQYF. Filled out from reference TRBV15 and TRBJ2-7, the complete variable domain reads DAMVIQNPRYQVTQFGKPVTLSCSQTLNHNVMYWYQQKSSQAPKLLFHYYDKDFNNEADTPDNFQSRRPNTSFCFLDIRSPGLGDTAMYLCATSRVQGSHEQYFGPGTRLTVT.

The chain carries TRBV10-3 and TRBJ1-5, with unresolved D. With 5 bases removed from V and 4 bases from J, the gap between germline ends came to 15 bases. CDR3 length: 15 amino acids. Germline V gene lookup returns CDR1 ENHRY and CDR2 SYGVKD. The CDR3 nucleotides read TGTGCCATCAGTAATAGGGTACGTGATAATCAGCCCCAGCATTTT. It encodes CAISNRVRDNQPQHF.

The chain carries TRBV14 and TRBJ2-1, with D tentatively TRBD2 (6 bases). Germline lookup yields CDR1 SGHDN and CDR2 FVKESK. There are 16 residues in the CDR3. Trimming removed 3 bases at V and 6 bases at J, with 18 bases between. The CDR3 sequence is CASSQEGQGPGNEQFF. CDR3 DNA sequence: TGTGCCAGCAGCCAGGAGGGTCAAGGCCCTGGCAATGAGCAGTTCTTC. Drawing the rest from reference TRBV14 and TRBJ2-1, the complete variable domain is EAGVTQFPSHSVIEKGQTVTLRCDPISGHDNLYWYRRVMGKEIKFLLHFVKESKQDESGMPNNRFLAERTGGTYSTLKVQPAELEDSGVYFCASSQEGQGPGNEQFFGPGTRLTVL.

To note about this clone: The same CDR3 arises from other DNA sequences in this sample as well. This chain joins TRBV9 and TRBJ1-1; possible D gene TRBD1, 6 bases. Germline V gene sequence: CDR1 SGDLS, CDR2 YYNGEE. The CDR3 length is 13 residues. The V gene lost 0 bases and the J gene lost 5 bases, with 8 bases spanning the gap. CDR3: CASSVGGRTEAFF. The CDR3 DNA reads as TGTGCCAGCAGCGTAGGGGGGCGGACTGAAGCTTTCTTT.

V usage is TRBV11-2 and J usage is TRBJ1-5, with TRBD1 as a possible D gene (5 bases). V shed 0 bases and J shed 2 bases, with 14 bases lying between them. From germline, CDR1 is SGHAT and CDR2 FQNNGV. The CDR3 contains 17 residues. The CDR3 sequence is CASSLDPPGGGNQPQHF. DNA for the CDR3: TGTGCCAGCAGCTTAGACCCCCCTGGGGGGGGCAATCAGCCCCAGCATTTT.

The chain has TRBV15 and TRBJ1-2; TRBD1 matches 8 bases. Germline V gene data show CDR1 as LNHNV and CDR2 as YYDKDF (reference sequence). The CDR3 spans 15 residues. V was pared by 0 bases and J by 7 bases, with 7 bases of the junction left unmatched. Written as DNA, the CDR3 is TGTGCCACCAGCAGAGATTCCCAGGGGGCCAGTGGCTACACCTTC. Translation gives CATSRDSQGASGYTF. Full variable domain (outside the CDR3, taken from reference TRBV15 and TRBJ1-2): DAMVIQNPRYQVTQFGKPVTLSCSQTLNHNVMYWYQQKSSQAPKLLFHYYDKDFNNEADTPDNFQSRRPNTSFCFLDIRSPGLGDTAMYLCATSRDSQGASGYTFGSGTRLTVV.

The chain links TRBV5-4 to TRBJ1-5; D gene uncertain. This CDR3 has 12 amino acids. The ends were cut back, 0 bases at V and 9 bases at J, with 7 bases in the middle. The germline V gene has CDR1 SGHNT and CDR2 YYREEE (reference sequence). CDR3 sequence reads: CASSLDSGPQHF. The DNA for the CDR3 is TGTGCCAGCAGCTTGGATAGTGGGCCCCAGCATTTT.

The CDR3 region has the DNA TGTGCCAGCAGTGTGGGTATCTATAATTCACCCCTCCACTTT. Its translation: CASSVGIYNSPLHF. The J gene is TRBJ1-6, the V gene TRBV25-1, with D unclear. Trimming removed 4 bases at V and 3 bases at J, with 7 bases between. Germline V gives CDR1 MGHDK, CDR2 SYGVNS. This CDR3 comprises 14 residues. The variable domain in full, with the rest retrieved from reference TRBV25-1 and TRBJ1-6, is EADIYQTPRYLVIGTGKKITLECSQTMGHDKMYWYQQDPGMELHLIHYSYGVNSTEKGDLSSESTVSRIRTEHFPLTLESARPSHTSQYLCASSVGIYNSPLHFGNGTRLTVT.

V usage is TRBV12-3 or TRBV12-4 and J usage is TRBJ2-7, with D possibly TRBD2 on 5 matching bases. The CDR3 runs to 12 residues. With 5 bases removed from V and 5 bases from J, the gap between germline ends came to 10 bases. The CDR3 is CASSLKRDEQYF. CDR3 nucleotide sequence: TGTGCCAGCAGTCTCAAGAGGGACGAGCAGTACTTC.

This clone was seen just once. The V call is TRBV27, the J call TRBJ2-7; TRBD2 matches 13 bases. This CDR3 is built from 16 residues. With V trimmed by 2 bases and J by 7 bases, 8 bases remained unmatched. CDR1 is MNHEY, CDR2 SMNVEV, per germline (reference sequence). CDR3 protein: CASSLPGLAGLEEQYF. CDR3 bases: TGTGCCAGCAGTTTACCGGGACTAGCGGGACTTGAAGAGCAGTACTTC.

The chain combines TRBV19 with TRBJ1-5; 7 bases line up with TRBD1. The germline V gene encodes CDR1 LNHDA and CDR2 SQIVND (reference sequence). The CDR3 totals 13 residues. Losses at the gene ends were 6 bases for V and 6 bases for J; bases not matched to a gene: 5. The CDR3 here is CASSQGGPQPQHF. The CDR3 region has the DNA TGTGCCAGTAGCCAAGGGGGCCCTCAGCCCCAGCATTTT.

This clone occurred once. This chain uses TRBV7-3 with TRBJ1-2, with 9 bases fitting TRBD1. V was clipped by 5 bases and J by 7 bases; unmatched bases: 5. The CDR3 contains 13 residues. Per the germline V gene, CDR1 is SGHTA and CDR2 is FQGTGA. The CDR3 region is CASSLGQGRGYTF. The DNA of the CDR3 is TGTGCCAGCAGCCTGGGACAGGGACGTGGCTACACCTTC. Based on the CDR3 plus reference TRBV7-3 and TRBJ1-2, the full variable domain is GAGVSQTPSNKVTEKGKYVELRCDPISGHTALYWYRQSLGQGPEFLIYFQGTGAADDSGLPNDRFFAVRPEGSVSTLKIQRTERGDSAVYLCASSLGQGRGYTFGSGTRLTVV.

This clone was observed once. The V and J genes are TRBV7-8 and TRBJ2-1; D may be TRBD1 or TRBD2 (6 bases each). Trimming shortened V by 2 bases and J by 8 bases, and 10 bases separated the two germline ends. The CDR3 has 13 residues. Germline V lookup: CDR1 SGHVS, CDR2 FQNEAQ. CDR3 loop: CASSLNGGYEQFF. CDR3 nucleotides: TGTGCCAGCAGCTTAAACGGGGGCTATGAGCAGTTCTTC. Combining the CDR3 with reference TRBV7-8 and TRBJ2-1 gives the whole variable domain GAGVSQSPRYKVAKRGQDVALRCDPISGHVSLFWYQQALGQGPEFLTYFQNEAQLDKSGLPSDRFFAERPEGSVSTLKIQRTQQEDSAVYLCASSLNGGYEQFFGPGTRLTVL.